This T cell receptor beta chain was sequenced during a study of Tregs in tolerant kidney transplant recipients. General observations from the study: Biological reproducibility was not directly addressed, but technical replication error appeared minimal.

Recipients received nonmyeloablative bone marrow transplants from related graft donors, with transient mixed chimerism. For this clone: Its antigen is as yet unknown.

Assay used: immunoSEQ multiplex PCR; TCRdb lists only in-frame clones, some missing. The table records about 64,000 clones, approximately 89% of them present only once. V was cut by 6 bases and J by 7 bases, with 23 bases left in between. This CDR3 is 15 amino acids long. CDR1 is SGHTS and CDR2 is YDEGEE in the germline V gene. The chain couples TRBV5-8 to TRBJ2-7; D perhaps matches TRBD2 (6 bases). The clonotype was recovered from a human patient who received a combined kidney and bone marrow transplant. Some T cells may be supplied by the graft donor. Sequenced here: CD4+ T cells from blood (PBMCs), sampled 6 months after the transplant. In nucleotides, the CDR3 is TGTGCCAGCAATCGGAGGGGCGCGAATAAAGGAGAGCAGTACTTC. It is translated as CASNRRGANKGEQYF.